Here is one T cell receptor beta chain with its context. Its antigen is undetermined. These data come from a study of T cells after yellow fever vaccination. Across the study: Preparation of the low-cell-number fractions used SMART-Seq v4 Ultra Low Input. Overall study results and limits: In FACS-sorted repertoires, abundant clonotypes from the bulk population could appear as contaminants.

UMIs were added to TCR cDNA along with a universal primer site when it was made by 5'RACE template switching. TCRdb re-called the 5' RACE reads through MiXCR, storing one row per CDR3 protein. Found here are approximately 510,000 distinct CDR3 sequences, about a fifth of them singletons; the top ten hold 16%. Between the trimmed V and J ends, which lost 4 bases and 2 bases, there was a span of 17 bases. The CDR3 spans 16 residues. This receptor was taken from a man younger than 30 who received the YFV17D yellow fever vaccine. The material sequenced was PBMCs, taken roughly 20 days after the first yellow fever vaccination. V is TRBV12-3 or TRBV12-4 and J is TRBJ2-5; D may be TRBD1 (5 bases). Written as DNA, the CDR3 is TGTGCCAGCAGTTCCAGCCTACCAGGGTCGCAAGAGACCCAGTACTTC. The encoded protein is CASSSSLPGSQETQYF.